Below, one T cell receptor (beta chain) is given with its context. No antigen is known for it. The CDR3 length is 17 residues. This record comes from a study of cytomegalovirus exposure and HLA in healthy donors. Notes on the study in general: The classifier reportedly diagnosed cytomegalovirus status with high sensitivity and specificity.

Primers for the PCR totalled 60 Vbeta and 13 Jbeta. Clones were read by immunoSEQ multiplex PCR, and TCRdb kept only the in-frame ones, dropping some. This sample carries 140,000 to 150,000 clones, approximately 68% of them seen once, and the ten largest clones take over 2%. The chain is built from TRBV21-1 and TRBJ2-7; the table's D call, TRBD1, was not checked against the DNA. TRBV21-1 is an annotated pseudogene. The source of this sequence is a man in his forties or fifties in good health and CMV-seronegative. Sequenced sample: PBMCs. The CDR3 loop is CASGAPPLRGASYEQYF. Written as DNA, the CDR3 is TGTGCCAGCGGCGCACCACCCCTCAGGGGGGCTTCCTACGAGCAGTACTTC.